This T cell receptor (beta chain) was profiled in a study of cytomegalovirus exposure and HLA in healthy donors (TCRdb year 2017). At the level of the whole study: According to an earlier analysis of 587 of the donors, some 180 million T cells yielded 95 million to 140 million unique TCR beta sequences and around 280 Gb of sequence data. An early release that covered about 600 HLA-typed donors contained about 300 gigabases of sequencing data and tens of millions of unique TCR sequences. Of the approximately 400 genotyped donors, more than 75% were placed in the genetic ancestry cluster associated with self-reported Caucasian donors. The aim of the study was to test whether cataloging public T cell receptors could identify signatures of past pathogen exposure. The study used immunosequencing to profile the T cell repertoires of 666 subjects and linked those repertoires to cytomegalovirus serostatus. Along with the approximately 600-subject first cohort, a separate validation cohort of over a hundred different subjects was used. To predict cytomegalovirus infection status, the study combined high-throughput TCR immunosequencing, statistical association of individual TCRs with disease status, and machine learning. A later analysis re-examined previously published TCR beta repertoires from more than 550 donors and added high-resolution HLA genotyping to investigate patterns of TCR occurrence. The later analysis used no new phenotypic data to find candidate immune exposures, relying instead on TCR beta sequences and their occurrence across donors. An earlier analysis of more than 450 of the donors used high-throughput TCR beta sequencing to judge whether each TCR beta V gene segment behaved as functional or pseudogenic. Donor age, sex, ethnicity and CMV serostatus were compiled alongside the repertoire data. A later genetic analysis took genome-wide SNP genotypes for about three fifths of the 666 donors and used that subset as a discovery cohort. All discovery cohort repertoires had been generated using a single sequencing platform. HLA typing covered class I and class II loci at four-digit resolution. The number of donors typed differed by locus, with roughly 629-640 for A, B, C, DRB1 and DQB1, around 500 for DQA1, 606 for DPA1, and under 490 for DPB1. Several DR-DQ haplotypes were treated as single units for association and clustering because of strong linkage in the cohort. Among 398 genotyped donors of the cohort, an average of approximately 240,000 unique TCR beta nucleotide sequences was sequenced per donor, of which about 19% were non-productive.

Libraries were built with the immunoSEQ multiplex PCR assay. A mixture of 60 forward primers for TCR Vbeta segments and 13 reverse primers for TCR Jbeta segments was used in the multiplex PCR. The CDR3 region of rearranged TCR beta genes was amplified from genomic DNA by a multiplex PCR assay. On the Illumina HiSeq System, the amplified TCR beta libraries were sequenced as 87-base-pair reads. The study's own analysis went as follows. Across the 600 to 700 repertoires, a later analysis counted 80 million or so unique TCR beta chains, roughly 11 million of which were shared by at least two donors. Raw reads were error-corrected and collapsed into unique sequences by a nearest-neighbor algorithm in which closely related sequences were merged to remove PCR and sequencing errors. Alignment of CDR3 sequences to IMGT reference sequences was used to assign V, D and J gene segments. For a sequence to be retained, a match of at least six nucleotides was required to both a V gene segment and a J gene segment. Rearrangements were classified as productive when the CDR3 lacked stop codons and remained in frame with V and J, and all other rearrangements were classified as non-productive. CDR3 was defined by IMGT convention, running from the second conserved V-encoded cysteine to the conserved J-encoded phenylalanine. The earlier analysis of 500 to 650 of the donors excluded any sequence lacking an unambiguous match to a single V gene segment. An earlier analysis of fewer than 750 of the donors classified V segments as functional when productive rearrangements were above 56.7% and as segregating when the standard deviation between donors was above 5%. To diagnose cytomegalovirus status from the catalog of TCR beta chain sequences, a statistical classification framework was built. In a later analysis, TCR nucleotide sequences were compared against IMGT/GENE-DB human TR gene sequences so that V and J genes could be assigned. A later analysis assigned CDR3 sequences and most-parsimonious VDJ recombination scenarios with the TCRdist pipeline. In a later analysis, each TCR beta chain was defined by its CDR3 amino acid sequence together with its V-gene family, and reads without a unique V-gene family were excluded. A later analysis removed 600 or so highly shared, low-generation-probability nucleotide sequences to deal with suspected cross-contamination and a sequencing artifact. A later analysis calculated a clonal expansion index for each public chain from normalized within-repertoire ranks of inferred template counts. In a later analysis, generation probabilities were computed with a VDJ recombination model fitted to out-of-frame rearrangements, and the resulting probabilities were checked against IGoR. A later analysis scored TCR-TCR, TCR-HLA and TCR-CMV co-occurrence with hypergeometric tests, applying a repertoire-size bias correction to TCR pairs. A later analysis estimated false discovery rates by permuting HLA or CMV assignments 20 times. In a later analysis, co-occurring TCRs were grouped with DBSCAN, and TCRdist sequence similarity was added when clustering was performed within HLA-allele-positive subsets. For co-occurrence clustering, repertoires with fewer than 30,000 or more than 120,000 public chains were excluded, along with several repertoires with anomalous nucleotide sharing. TCRdb holds this immuneACCESS table with in-frame rearrangements only. Some clones are missing; in checked studies, unresolved V genes explain under half, and the rest has no known cause. The V and J calls and the clone size are those of that table, but D and trimming were determined from the DNA. The sample includes fewer than 80,000 clones, with roughly two thirds observed a single time. Around 6.9% of the sample rests with the top ten.

The CDR3 contains 17 residues, cysteine and phenylalanine counted. Only the CDR3 part of the read is kept: 51 bases, read in frame from the first base. Per the germline V gene, MGHRA is the CDR1 and YSYEKL is the CDR2. Trimming takes 4 bases from V and 0 bases from J, and the germline ends sit 13 bases apart. Comments on this clone: Which antigen it targets is not known. No much larger clone exists at a distance of one base, and base qualities are not known.

Study-wide findings and limitations: Compared with the approximately 710-donor mean, donors in an Asian-associated ancestry cluster had fewer N-insertions in productive TCRs, according to a later genetic analysis. Most TCR sequences were observed very rarely across donors, whereas some public TCRs were present in many individuals. The authors suggested that the approach could potentially be extended to other disease states and immunological phenotypes. In a later analysis, the rate of TCR association differed among HLA loci, with DRB1 alleles having the most associated TCRs and HLA-C alleles having the fewest. This cohort had only TCR beta chains sequenced, and the lack of alpha or paired-chain data limited which features could be detected. A few of the identified cytomegalovirus-associated TCR beta chains were confirmed in vitro to be specific for cytomegalovirus antigens. In a later analysis, HLA-associated TCR beta chains were found to be more clonally expanded and to have lower generation probabilities than equally common non-associated chains. In an earlier analysis of some 540 of the donors, most TCR beta V segments appeared in productive rearrangements about 87% or about 30% of the time, broadly matching IMGT annotations. V-gene and J-gene trimming of TCR beta chains was associated with a missense DCLRE1C variant in a later genetic analysis, and the association was replicated in an independent cohort. A further reported finding was that TCR beta sequences accurately predicted the HLA-A and HLA-B alleles for most subjects in the first cohort. Assigning TCR associations to individual alleles was difficult when HLA alleles, especially DR and DQ, strongly co-occurred. HLA typing was unavailable for some donors at each locus, so association tests used only the typed subset. Some IMGT-functional V segments, including TRBV6-2 and TRBV6-3, could not be distinguished by the 87-base-pair reads and were therefore excluded. Specific HLA alleles were associated with 16,951 TCR beta sequences at a false discovery rate of 0.05 in a later analysis. In a later analysis, several top co-occurrence clusters were reported to appear linked to parvovirus B19, influenza, CMV and Epstein-Barr virus. A total of 150 or so TCR beta chains were listed by the study as associated with cytomegalovirus. Because counts were too low, under 20 rarely observed V segments, including chromosome 9 orphons, were left out of the earlier analysis of 587 of the donors. The presence/absence analyses assumed that sequencing depth was roughly uniform across donors, and that assumption may not be true. Immune exposure information for the cohort was limited to CMV serostatus. Correlated functional status among segregating V segments might reflect linkage disequilibrium, but an unknown experimental factor could not be ruled out. The classifier was reported to diagnose cytomegalovirus status with high specificity and sensitivity in both the original and validation cohorts. According to a later analysis, most CMV-associated TCR beta chains appeared to be HLA-restricted, and the HLA associations seemed to be driven largely by CMV exposure. A cluster of highly shared sequence variants was judged likely to represent a technical artifact of the sequencing pipeline.

The cohort comprised 550 to 700 healthy bone marrow donors. At the time of sampling, every cohort member was nominally healthy, though immune exposures that went unrecorded were likely present. The donor was CMV seropositive and was included in the group of approximately 300 seropositive cohort members. A peripheral blood sample was provided by each donor, and peripheral blood mononuclear cells were used for TCR beta sequencing. Genomic DNA extraction from the blood cell samples was performed with the Qiagen DNeasy Blood Extraction Kit. This sequence originates from a woman aged 45 to 65 in good health and CMV-seropositive. The sequence is built from TRBV4-1 and TRBJ2-6; D gene: possibly TRBD2, on 5 matching bases. The specimen was PBMCs. The DNA reads as follows: TGCGCCAGCAGCCTCCCCGGAGGTAGCTCTGGGGCCAACGTCCTGACTTTC. Protein translation: CASSLPGGSSGANVLTF.